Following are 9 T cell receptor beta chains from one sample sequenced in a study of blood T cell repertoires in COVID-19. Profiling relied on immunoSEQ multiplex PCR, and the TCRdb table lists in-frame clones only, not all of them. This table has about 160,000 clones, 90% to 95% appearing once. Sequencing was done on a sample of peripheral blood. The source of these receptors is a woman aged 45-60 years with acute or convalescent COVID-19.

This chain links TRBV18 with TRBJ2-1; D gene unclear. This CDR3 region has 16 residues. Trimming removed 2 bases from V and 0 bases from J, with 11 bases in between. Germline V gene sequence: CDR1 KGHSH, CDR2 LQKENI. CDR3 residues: CASSPGVQSSYNEQFF. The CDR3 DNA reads TGTGCCAGCTCACCAGGAGTCCAAAGCTCCTACAATGAGCAGTTCTTC.

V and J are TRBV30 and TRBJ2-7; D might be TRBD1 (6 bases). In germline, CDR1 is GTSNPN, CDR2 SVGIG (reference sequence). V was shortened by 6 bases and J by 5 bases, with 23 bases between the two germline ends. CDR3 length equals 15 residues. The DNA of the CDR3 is TGTGCCTGCGAGTCCCGAGACAGGCGTTCGAACGAGCAGTACTTC. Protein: CACESRDRRSNEQYF.

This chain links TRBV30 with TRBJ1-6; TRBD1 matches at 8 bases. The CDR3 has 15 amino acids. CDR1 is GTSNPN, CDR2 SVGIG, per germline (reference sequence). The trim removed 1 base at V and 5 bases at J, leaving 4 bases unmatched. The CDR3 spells CAWSDGQGNNSPLHF. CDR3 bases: TGTGCCTGGAGTGATGGACAGGGAAATAATTCACCCCTCCACTTT.

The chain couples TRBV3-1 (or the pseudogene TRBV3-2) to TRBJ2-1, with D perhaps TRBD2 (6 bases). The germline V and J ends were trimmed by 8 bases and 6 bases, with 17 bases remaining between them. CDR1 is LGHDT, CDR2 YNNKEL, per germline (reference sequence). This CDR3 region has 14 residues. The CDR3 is CASARERTLNEQFF. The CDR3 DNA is TGTGCCAGCGCTCGGGAGAGAACCCTCAATGAGCAGTTCTTC.

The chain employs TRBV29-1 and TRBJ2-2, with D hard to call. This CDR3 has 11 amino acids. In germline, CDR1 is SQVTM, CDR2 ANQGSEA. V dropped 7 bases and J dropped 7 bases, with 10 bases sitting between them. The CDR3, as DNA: TGCAGCGCTTCGTCCGTCGGGGAGCTGTTTTTT. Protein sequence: CSASSVGELFF.

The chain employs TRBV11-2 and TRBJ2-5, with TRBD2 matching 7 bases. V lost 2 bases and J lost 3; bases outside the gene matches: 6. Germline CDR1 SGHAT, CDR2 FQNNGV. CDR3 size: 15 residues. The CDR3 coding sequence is TGTGCCAGCAGCTTAAACTCGGGAGGAGAAGAGACCCAGTACTTC. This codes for CASSLNSGGEETQYF.

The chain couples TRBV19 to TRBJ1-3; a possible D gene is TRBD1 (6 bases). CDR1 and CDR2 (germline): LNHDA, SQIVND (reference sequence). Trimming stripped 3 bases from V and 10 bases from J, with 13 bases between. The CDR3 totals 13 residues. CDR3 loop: CASSIRAGDTIYF. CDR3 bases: TGTGCCAGTAGTATCCGTGCAGGGGATACCATATATTTT. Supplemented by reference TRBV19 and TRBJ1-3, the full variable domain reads DGGITQSPKYLFRKEGQNVTLSCEQNLNHDAMYWYRQDPGQGLRLIYYSQIVNDFQKGDIAEGYSVSREKKESFPLTVTSAQKNPTAFYLCASSIRAGDTIYFGEGSWLTVV.

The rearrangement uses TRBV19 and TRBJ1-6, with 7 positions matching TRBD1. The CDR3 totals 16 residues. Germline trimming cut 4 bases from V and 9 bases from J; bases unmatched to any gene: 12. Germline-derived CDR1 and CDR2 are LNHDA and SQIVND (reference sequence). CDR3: CASSTTGTDHGSPLHF. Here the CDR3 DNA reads TGTGCCAGTAGTACCACCGGGACAGACCATGGTTCACCCCTCCACTTT.

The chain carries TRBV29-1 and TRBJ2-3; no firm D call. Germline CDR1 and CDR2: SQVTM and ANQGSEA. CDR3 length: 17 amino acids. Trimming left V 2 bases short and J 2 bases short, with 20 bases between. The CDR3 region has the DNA TGCAGCGTTGAAATTTTGATGGGCGTCTCCTACACAGATACGCAGTATTTT. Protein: CSVEILMGVSYTDTQYF.